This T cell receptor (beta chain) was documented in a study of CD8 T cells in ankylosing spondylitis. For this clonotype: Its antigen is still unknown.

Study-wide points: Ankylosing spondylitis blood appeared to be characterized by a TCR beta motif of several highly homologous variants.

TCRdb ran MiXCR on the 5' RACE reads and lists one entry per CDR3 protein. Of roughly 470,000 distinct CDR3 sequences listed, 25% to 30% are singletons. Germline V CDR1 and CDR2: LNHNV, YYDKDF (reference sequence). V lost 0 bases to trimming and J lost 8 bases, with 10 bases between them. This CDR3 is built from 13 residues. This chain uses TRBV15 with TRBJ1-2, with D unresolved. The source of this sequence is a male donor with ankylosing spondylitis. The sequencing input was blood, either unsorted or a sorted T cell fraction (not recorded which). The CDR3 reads CATSRDIGYGYTF. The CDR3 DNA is TGTGCCACCAGCAGAGATATAGGTTACGGCTACACCTTC.